Presented here are 17 T cell receptor beta chains from one specimen sequenced in a study of OX40 agonist ivuxolimab in advanced cancers. Here immunoSEQ multiplex PCR was the method, and the copy in TCRdb shows in-frame clones only, minus some. The data contain more than 65,000 clones, 88% of them singletons. The source material was CD4+ or CD8+ T cells sorted from blood, sampled in a trial of the OX40 agonist ivuxolimab. Receptor source: an adult with an advanced solid tumor such as melanoma, head and neck, liver or kidney cancer.

The V call is TRBV19, the J call TRBJ1-5; no clear D. The CDR3 has 15 residues. Germline V gene lookup returns CDR1 LNHDA and CDR2 SQIVND (reference sequence). V dropped 5 bases and J dropped 3 bases, with 14 bases sitting between them. The CDR3 region is CASSPVDRTNQPQHF. For the CDR3, the DNA is TGTGCCAGTAGTCCAGTAGATAGGACCAATCAGCCCCAGCATTTT.

The chain recombines TRBV6-5 with TRBJ2-2, with 7 bases matching TRBD1. With 5 bases clipped from V and 8 bases from J, the junction kept 5 bases outside the gene matches. The germline V gene has CDR1 MNHEY and CDR2 SVGAGI. The CDR3 is made up of 13 amino acids. CDR3 amino acids: CASSRRTGGELFF. CDR3 bases: TGTGCCAGCAGTCGCAGGACAGGTGGGGAGCTGTTTTTT.

V gene TRBV13 combines with J gene TRBJ1-2; D is unresolved. Per the germline V gene, CDR1 is PRHDT and CDR2 is FYEKMQ (reference sequence). V was shortened by 3 bases and J by 4 bases, with 15 bases between the two germline ends. The CDR3 runs 15 residues. The CDR3 DNA follows: TGTGCCAGCAGCTTGGGAACAGCAGACTTCTATGGCTACACCTTC. Its translation: CASSLGTADFYGYTF.

The CDR3: CSVRPGETQYF. The CDR3 DNA reads as TGCAGTGTCCGCCCAGGGGAGACCCAGTACTTC. J is TRBJ2-5 and V is TRBV20-1; a possible D gene is TRBD1 (5 bases). The germline V and J ends were trimmed by 7 bases and 5 bases, with 11 bases remaining between them. Germline CDR1 is DFQATT and CDR2 is SNEGSKA (reference sequence). The CDR3 covers 11 residues.

In this sample, this clone turned up a few times. The V and J genes are TRBV6-1 and TRBJ1-2; TRBD1 might be the D (6 bases). Trimming pared 5 bases from V and 2 bases from J, leaving 15 bases between. In germline, CDR1 is MNHNS, CDR2 SASEGT. The CDR3 consists of 15 residues. The DNA for the CDR3 is TGTGCCAGCAGTCCTGCGGGACACCAAAACTATGGCTACACCTTC. Protein sequence: CASSPAGHQNYGYTF.

The V call is TRBV7-9, the J call TRBJ1-5; D uncertain. Trimming removed 5 bases from V and 5 bases from J, with 10 bases in between. CDR1 and CDR2 (germline): SEHNR, FQNEAQ (reference sequence). This CDR3 has 13 amino acids. CDR3 bases: TGTGCCAGCAGCCTCCGGGAGGATCAGCCCCAGCATTTT. Translated: CASSLREDQPQHF.

V and J are TRBV6-5 and TRBJ1-1; D is undetermined. Germline CDR1 reads MNHEY; CDR2 reads SVGAGI. The CDR3 has 13 residues. Trimming took off 0 bases at V and 2 bases at J, with 4 bases between the two ends. This CDR3 is CASSYSFNTEAFF. CDR3 in DNA: TGTGCCAGCAGTTACTCATTTAACACTGAAGCTTTCTTT.

This chain connects TRBV7-2 to TRBJ1-2, with 9 bases that match TRBD1. Germline lookup yields CDR1 SGHTA and CDR2 FQGNSA. J lost 3 bases, V lost 0 bases, and 8 bases had no gene match. The CDR3 loop spans 17 amino acids. The CDR3 sequence is CASSLAWGQGTDYGYTF. CDR3 DNA sequence: TGTGCCAGCAGCTTAGCGTGGGGACAGGGAACGGACTATGGCTACACCTTC. Using reference TRBV7-2 and TRBJ1-2 for the parts outside the CDR3, the full variable domain is GAGVSQSPSNKVTEKGKDVELRCDPISGHTALYWYRQSLGQGLEFLIYFQGNSAPDKSGLPSDRFSAERTGGSVSTLTIQRTQQEDSAVYLCASSLAWGQGTDYGYTFGSGTRLTVV.

The CDR3 sequence is CASSLSDGPNYGYTF. In DNA form, the CDR3 reads TGTGCCAGCAGCTTATCGGACGGACCTAACTATGGCTACACCTTC. This chain joins TRBV7-8 and TRBJ1-2; D is undetermined. This CDR3 region has 15 residues. The V gene's germline CDR1 is SGHVS and CDR2 FQNEAQ. V lost 2 bases and J 0 bases, leaving 10 bases between the germline ends.

The chain links TRBV4-1 to TRBJ2-7; D unresolved. Trimming shortened V by 0 bases and J by 0 bases, and 12 bases separated the two germline ends. Germline V gene sequence: CDR1 MGHRA, CDR2 YSYEKL. This CDR3 spans 16 amino acids. The CDR3 protein is CASSQDRHLGSYEQYF. CDR3 bases: TGCGCCAGCAGCCAAGATCGACATCTGGGCTCCTACGAGCAGTACTTC.

The chain uses TRBV19 and TRBJ1-2, with 8 positions matching TRBD1. The germline V gene has CDR1 LNHDA and CDR2 SQIVND (reference sequence). Trimming took 9 bases from V and 4 from J; bases not matched to a gene: 10. This CDR3 is 14 amino acids long. The CDR3 DNA reads as TGTGCCAGCACCCCAGACAGGGGTCTCTATGGCTACACCTTC. Protein: CASTPDRGLYGYTF.

This chain joins TRBV2 and TRBJ2-1, with a possible D match to TRBD1 (6 bases). This CDR3 has 13 residues. With 2 bases removed from V and 13 bases from J, the gap between germline ends came to 15 bases. Germline V gene lookup returns CDR1 SNHLY and CDR2 FYNNEI. The CDR3 spells CASSERDTDSQFF. The CDR3 DNA reads TGTGCCAGCAGTGAACGGGACACGGATAGTCAGTTCTTC.

This clone was seen once. The chain couples TRBV2 to TRBJ2-7; D is perhaps TRBD2 (5 bases). Trimming pared 1 base from V and 7 bases from J, leaving 26 bases between. The CDR3 has 18 residues. The V gene's germline CDR1 is SNHLY and CDR2 FYNNEI. CDR3 sequence: CASSEDLSGGAQILEQYF. The DNA for the CDR3 is TGTGCCAGCAGTGAAGATCTGAGTGGAGGAGCCCAAATTCTTGAGCAGTACTTC.

The V gene is TRBV30, the J gene TRBJ1-5, with 8 bases aligning to TRBD1. Germline CDR1 and CDR2: GTSNPN and SVGIG (reference sequence). The CDR3 is 14 residues long. V lost 1 base, J lost 3 bases, and 2 bases stayed unmatched. The CDR3 region has the DNA TGTGCCTGGAGTGGGACAGGGTACAATCAGCCCCAGCATTTT. Translation gives CAWSGTGYNQPQHF.

The V and J genes are TRBV5-1 and TRBJ2-2; 11 bases are a match to TRBD2. The CDR3 has 16 amino acids. V trimming: 4 bases; J trimming: 4 bases; junction bases outside the gene matches: 6. Germline V gene lookup returns CDR1 SGHRS and CDR2 YFSETQ. The CDR3 DNA reads as TGCGCCAGCAGCAAAGCTAGCGGGGGGTTCACCGGGGAGCTGTTTTTT. Its translation: CASSKASGGFTGELFF.

This clone was seen a single time. The chain couples TRBV7-9 to TRBJ2-3, with D possibly being TRBD1 (6 bases). V lost 3 bases, J lost 5 bases, and 9 bases lay in between. Germline CDR1 SEHNR, CDR2 FQNEAQ (reference sequence). The CDR3 sequence is 13 residues long. CDR3 amino acids: CASSFRGQDTQYF. CDR3 DNA: TGTGCCAGCAGCTTCCGGGGACAAGATACGCAGTATTTT. Full variable domain (remainder filled in from reference TRBV7-9 and TRBJ2-3): DTGVSQNPRHKITKRGQNVTFRCDPISEHNRLYWYRQTLGQGPEFLTYFQNEAQLEKSRLLSDRFSAERPKGSFSTLEIQRTEQGDSAMYLCASSFRGQDTQYFGPGTRLTVL.

This rearrangement joins TRBV28 to TRBJ2-5, with D perhaps matching TRBD1 or TRBD2 (5 bases each). The V end was cut by 7 bases, the J end by 4 bases, with 13 bases between. The germline CDR1 and CDR2 sequences are MDHEN and SYDVKM. The CDR3 length is 13 residues. CDR3 nucleotide sequence: TGTGCCAGCACTGGGGGTGGGGTAGAGACCCAGTACTTC. This gives the protein CASTGGGVETQYF. The whole variable domain, filled in from reference TRBV28 and TRBJ2-5, reads DVKVTQSSRYLVKRTGEKVFLECVQDMDHENMFWYRQDPGLGLRLIYFSYDVKMKEKGDIPEGYSVSREKKERFSLILESASTNQTSMYLCASTGGGVETQYFGPGTRLLVL.